The 19 T cell receptor beta chains below all came from one sample that was sequenced in a study of blood T cell repertoires in COVID-19. The table came from immunoSEQ multiplex PCR; TCRdb's copy has only in-frame clones and leaves some out. The sample consists of some 200,000 clones, approximately 86% of them appearing once. The sample comprised peripheral blood. The receptors originated from a man younger than 35 with active or convalescent COVID-19.

The genes are TRBV2 and TRBJ1-6; D remains ambiguous. This CDR3 spans 19 amino acids. Germline loops: CDR1 SNHLY, CDR2 FYNNEI. V was trimmed by 2 bases and J by 0 bases, leaving 17 bases between them. The CDR3 nucleotides read TGTGCCAGCAGTGAACACCCCACCGGCCGGGACTCCTATAATTCACCCCTCCACTTT. It codes for CASSEHPTGRDSYNSPLHF.

The chain combines TRBV5-5 with TRBJ1-1, with D perhaps TRBD1 (6 bases). The V and J ends lost 4 bases and 4 bases respectively, with 11 bases between them. The germline V gene encodes CDR1 SGHKS and CDR2 YYEKEE (reference sequence). This CDR3 has 13 amino acids. Here the CDR3 reads CASSAQGSTEAFF. The CDR3 DNA follows: TGTGCCAGCAGCGCACAGGGTTCCACTGAAGCTTTCTTT.

V and J are TRBV10-3 and TRBJ2-1; 8 bases line up with TRBD2. Germline trimming cut 5 bases from V and 13 bases from J; bases unmatched to any gene: 10. The CDR3 sequence is 13 residues long. The germline V gene has CDR1 ENHRY and CDR2 SYGVKD. CDR3 amino acids: CAISWPGGWNQFF. The CDR3 DNA reads as TGTGCCATCAGTTGGCCGGGGGGGTGGAATCAGTTCTTC.

V is TRBV24-1 and J is TRBJ2-6, with 11 bases that match TRBD1. Germline trimming cut 5 bases from V and 1 base from J; bases unmatched to any gene: 3. In germline, CDR1 is KGHDR, CDR2 SFDVKD. The CDR3 contains 17 residues. The CDR3 protein is CATSGRDRGSGANVLTF. The DNA for the CDR3 is TGTGCCACCAGTGGTCGGGACAGGGGGTCTGGGGCCAACGTCCTGACTTTC.

The table lists this clone with a count of one. The V call is TRBV5-1, the J call TRBJ1-6; 7 bases are shared with TRBD1. CDR1 is SGHRS and CDR2 is YFSETQ in the germline V gene. The CDR3 totals 16 residues. V shed 3 bases and J 5 bases; nucleotides not matched to a gene: 8. CDR3 DNA sequence: TGCGCCAGCAGCTCGAACGGACAGGCCAATAATTCACCCCTCCACTTT. Amino acids: CASSSNGQANNSPLHF.

This clone was found once. The chain is built from TRBV19 and TRBJ2-2; TRBD2 might be the D (6 bases). V was pared by 5 bases and J by 1 base, with 17 bases between. The CDR3 sequence is 17 residues long. Per germline, CDR1 LNHDA and CDR2 SQIVND (reference sequence). CDR3 nucleotide sequence: TGTGCCAGTAGTGTGTTTCGCCGGAGGGGGAACACCGGGGAGCTGTTTTTT. The encoded protein is CASSVFRRRGNTGELFF.

The chain uses TRBV7-8 and TRBJ2-1; 14 nucleotides align to TRBD2. There are 20 residues in the CDR3. CDR1 and CDR2 (germline): SGHVS, FQNEAQ. V lost 1 base to trimming and J lost 5 bases; unmatched junction nucleotides: 13. The CDR3 nucleotides read TGTGCCAGCAGCTTAGTGTTCCTTAATCCGGGACTAGCGGGAGACAATGAGCAGTTCTTC. It codes for CASSLVFLNPGLAGDNEQFF. The entire variable domain, with the rest obtained from reference TRBV7-8 and TRBJ2-1, is as follows: GAGVSQSPRYKVAKRGQDVALRCDPISGHVSLFWYQQALGQGPEFLTYFQNEAQLDKSGLPSDRFFAERPEGSVSTLKIQRTQQEDSAVYLCASSLVFLNPGLAGDNEQFFGPGTRLTVL.

The J gene is TRBJ2-5, the V gene TRBV10-3, with D perhaps TRBD1 (5 bases). This CDR3 region has 14 residues. V lost 3 bases to trimming and J lost 2 bases, with 10 bases between them. Germline CDR1 and CDR2: ENHRY and SYGVKD. CDR3 bases: TGTGCCATCAGTGAACGACGGACACAAGAGACCCAGTACTTC. As protein: CAISERRTQETQYF.

V gene TRBV7-2 combines with J gene TRBJ1-6; TRBD1 might be the D (6 bases). Germline CDR1 and CDR2: SGHTA and FQGNSA. The CDR3 totals 15 residues. With 1 base removed from V and 7 bases from J, the gap between germline ends came to 11 bases. The CDR3 loop is CASSLGNRENSPLHF. CDR3 coding DNA: TGTGCCAGCAGCTTAGGTAACAGGGAGAATTCACCCCTCCACTTT.

The chain carries TRBV3-1 (or the pseudogene TRBV3-2) and TRBJ1-2, with 8 nucleotides matching TRBD1. The trim removed 4 bases at V and 7 bases at J, leaving 17 bases unmatched. The CDR3 length is 17 residues. The germline gives CDR1 LGHDT, CDR2 YNNKEL (reference sequence). The CDR3 loop is CASSPAGQGVSVSGYTF. Here the CDR3 DNA reads TGTGCCAGCAGCCCAGCCGGACAGGGAGTTAGCGTTTCTGGCTACACCTTC.

The CDR3 nucleotides are TGTGCCAGCAGCCAGCCACATCGTAATGAGCAGTTCTTC. Amino acids: CASSQPHRNEQFF. The chain is built from TRBV3-1 (or the pseudogene TRBV3-2) and TRBJ2-1; D is unresolved. This CDR3 spans 13 amino acids. Trimming left V 3 bases short and J 7 bases short, with 10 bases between. Germline loops: CDR1 LGHDT, CDR2 YNNKEL (reference sequence).

The chain links TRBV6-1 to TRBJ2-5, with 7 bases lining up with TRBD2. The germline CDR1 and CDR2 sequences are MNHNS and SASEGT. V trimming: 2 bases; J trimming: 2 bases; junction bases outside the gene matches: 11. The CDR3 sequence is 17 residues long. In DNA form, the CDR3 reads TGTGCCAGCAGTGAATTTAGCGGGCGCCCCTATCAAGAGACCCAGTACTTC. This gives the protein CASSEFSGRPYQETQYF.

This clone was observed a single time. The chain uses TRBV5-6 and TRBJ2-1; 10 nucleotides agree with TRBD2. Germline values: CDR1 SGHDT, CDR2 YYEEEE. Trimming at V came to 1 base and at J to 6 bases, leaving 4 bases not matched to a gene. The CDR3 covers 15 residues. The CDR3 DNA reads as TGTGCCAGCAGCTTGTCACTAGCGGGACGCAATGAGCAGTTCTTC. This sequence encodes CASSLSLAGRNEQFF.

This rearrangement joins TRBV28 to TRBJ2-2, with D tentatively TRBD1 (5 bases). The CDR3 consists of 13 residues. Deletions cut 6 bases from V and 6 bases from J, with 11 bases between. Per the germline V gene, CDR1 is MDHEN and CDR2 is SYDVKM. CDR3 coding DNA: TGTGCCAGCAGAGAACAGGCCCCCGGGGAGCTGTTTTTT. As protein: CASREQAPGELFF. The full variable domain, in which reference TRBV28 and TRBJ2-2 provide the parts outside the CDR3, is DVKVTQSSRYLVKRTGEKVFLECVQDMDHENMFWYRQDPGLGLRLIYFSYDVKMKEKGDIPEGYSVSREKKERFSLILESASTNQTSMYLCASREQAPGELFFGEGSRLTVL.

This clone appeared a few times. The chain employs TRBV25-1 and TRBJ1-5; D may be TRBD1 (6 bases). The germline V gene has CDR1 MGHDK and CDR2 SYGVNS. CDR3 size: 14 residues. Trimming left V 2 bases short and J 5 bases short, with 10 bases between. CDR3 sequence (DNA): TGTGCCAGCAGTGAACCAGGACAGTATCAGCCCCAGCATTTT. Amino acids: CASSEPGQYQPQHF.

The chain uses TRBV6-4 and TRBJ2-3; 8 bases match TRBD1. CDR3 length: 15 amino acids. J was trimmed by 5 bases and V by 5 bases; bases with no gene match: 9. CDR1 and CDR2 from the germline V gene are MRHNA and SNTAGT. The CDR3 spells CASSRTGNDLDTQYF. The CDR3, as DNA: TGTGCCAGCAGTCGGACAGGGAATGATTTAGATACGCAGTATTTT.

This chain connects TRBV3-1 (or the pseudogene TRBV3-2) to TRBJ2-5; the match to TRBD2 covers 8 bases. This CDR3 is 18 amino acids long. J was trimmed by 4 bases and V by 2 bases; bases with no gene match: 15. The V gene's germline CDR1 is LGHDT and CDR2 YNNKEL (reference sequence). CDR3 in amino acids: CASSQPGVAGRGRETQYF. As DNA, the CDR3 is TGTGCCAGCAGCCAACCTGGGGTAGCGGGAAGAGGAAGAGAGACCCAGTACTTC.

The rearrangement joins TRBV27 to TRBJ2-1, with 7 bases fitting TRBD2. This CDR3 contains 17 residues. Germline CDR1 is MNHEY and CDR2 is SMNVEV (reference sequence). With V trimmed by 7 bases and J by 4 bases, 16 bases remained unmatched. DNA for the CDR3: TGTGCCAGCACCATCCTCCCGGCTAGCGGCCCATACAATGAGCAGTTCTTC. It encodes CASTILPASGPYNEQFF.

The chain recombines TRBV30 with TRBJ1-5; possibly TRBD1 for D (5 bases). V lost 3 bases, J lost 0 bases, and 15 bases lay in between. The CDR3 runs to 16 residues. In germline, CDR1 is GTSNPN, CDR2 SVGIG (reference sequence). The CDR3 DNA sequence: TGTGCCTGGAGCTCGCAGGGTAGGGATAGCAATCAGCCCCAGCATTTT. Protein: CAWSSQGRDSNQPQHF.